This TCR beta chain came from a study of OX40 agonist ivuxolimab in advanced cancers. Profiled with immunoSEQ multiplex PCR; TCRdb holds only in-frame clones, not every one. The repertoire includes roughly 71,000 clones, about 90% of them detected once, and roughly 14% sits in the top ten. Per the germline V gene, CDR1 is MNHNS and CDR2 is SASEGT. V lost 8 bases to trimming and J lost 3 bases, with 11 bases between them. This CDR3 has 12 amino acids. Specimen: CD4+ or CD8+ T cells sorted from blood, collected in a trial of the OX40 agonist ivuxolimab. The chain uses TRBV6-1 and TRBJ2-7; no firm D call. The clonotype originates from an adult with an advanced solid tumor such as melanoma, head and neck, liver or kidney cancer. The CDR3 spells CASSLPFYEQYF. CDR3 nucleotide sequence: TGTGCCAGCTCTCTCCCCTTCTACGAGCAGTACTTC.